The rows below give T cell receptor beta chains drawn from one sample of a study of cytomegalovirus exposure and HLA in healthy donors. The data were produced by immunoSEQ multiplex PCR, yet TCRdb's version contains in-frame clones alone and is incomplete. The repertoire consists of more than 120,000 clones, with approximately 78% occurring once and the leading ten covering 5% to 7.5%. Sample: PBMCs. All receptors derive from a woman in her thirties or forties in good health and CMV-seropositive. Both conserved end residues are part of each CDR3. D genes are given only for firm matches. Some rows mark clone size as missing; the rest say once, few, many or name a class of expanded clone.

DNA: TGCAGCGGATTAAGGAGTATCTCCTACAATGAGCAGTTCTTC
CDR3: CSGLRSISYNEQFF
size: NA
D: NA
J: TRBJ2-1
V: TRBV29-1

DNA: TGTGCCAGCAGCCGGGGGGTCGGCTCCTACAATGAGCAGTTCTTC
CDR3: CASSRGVGSYNEQFF
size: NA
D: TRBD2
J: TRBJ2-1
V: TRBV5-4

DNA: TGCGCCAGCTCCCAGGGCGCCGAAGAGACCCAGTACTTC
CDR3: CASSQGAEETQYF
size: NA
D: NA
J: TRBJ2-5
V: TRBV5-1

DNA: TGTGCCAGCAGCTTGACCGGACGAGGGCCCTGGGAGCAGTACTTC
CDR3: CASSLTGRGPWEQYF
size: NA
D: NA
J: TRBJ2-7
V: TRBV5-4

DNA: TGTGCCAGCAGCCCCCGACTAGCGGGAGGCTTCTACAATGAGCAGTTCTTC
CDR3: CASSPRLAGGFYNEQFF
size: NA
D: TRBD2
J: TRBJ2-1
V: TRBV6-7

DNA: TGTGCCAGCAGAACCCGGCCCCGGGGGACTAGCGGGCGAACCGGGGGGTGGGAGACCCAGTACTTC
CDR3: CASRTRPRGTSGRTGGWETQYF
size: NA
D: TRBD2
J: TRBJ2-5
V: TRBV2

DNA: TGCGCCAGCAGCTCGAGGCCGGGGGGCGATGAAAAACTGTTTTTT
CDR3: CASSSRPGGDEKLFF
size: once
D: NA
J: TRBJ1-4
V: TRBV4-1

DNA: TGTGCCAGCAAAGTCCCGGGACAGGGATTCAATCAGCCCCAGCATTTT
CDR3: CASKVPGQGFNQPQHF
size: NA
D: TRBD1
J: TRBJ1-5
V: TRBV28

DNA: TGTGCCAGCAGCAGTAGCGCCTACAATGAGCAGTTCTTC
CDR3: CASSSSAYNEQFF
size: few
D: NA
J: TRBJ2-1
V: TRBV11-2

DNA: TGCGCCAGCAGCCCTCAGGGGGCCTCCTACAATGAGCAGTTCTTC
CDR3: CASSPQGASYNEQFF
size: NA
D: TRBD1
J: TRBJ2-1
V: TRBV5-1

DNA: TGTGCTAGTGGTCCAGACTGGAACACCGGGGAGCTGTTTTTT
CDR3: CASGPDWNTGELFF
size: NA
D: NA
J: TRBJ2-2
V: TRBV12-5

DNA: TGTGCCAGCAAGGGGCCAGGGGTATCAGATACGCAGTATTTT
CDR3: CASKGPGVSDTQYF
size: NA
D: NA
J: TRBJ2-3
V: TRBV27

DNA: TGTGCCAGCAGTTCCCCCCTGACAGGGGGCAGTTCACCCCTCCACTTT
CDR3: CASSSPLTGGSSPLHF
size: once
D: TRBD1
J: TRBJ1-6
V: TRBV28

DNA: TGTGCCAGCAGCTTAGGGACATTAAACACTGAAGCTTTCTTT
CDR3: CASSLGTLNTEAFF
size: once
D: NA
J: TRBJ1-1
V: TRBV7-8

DNA: TGTGCCAGCAGTCCGGTGGAGCGGGCTAACTATGGCTACACCTTC
CDR3: CASSPVERANYGYTF
size: NA
D: NA
J: TRBJ1-2
V: TRBV28

DNA: TGCGCCAGCAGCCAGGGGCGGACTAGCGGGCCATACAATGAGCAGTTCTTC
CDR3: CASSQGRTSGPYNEQFF
size: few
D: TRBD2
J: TRBJ2-1
V: TRBV5-1